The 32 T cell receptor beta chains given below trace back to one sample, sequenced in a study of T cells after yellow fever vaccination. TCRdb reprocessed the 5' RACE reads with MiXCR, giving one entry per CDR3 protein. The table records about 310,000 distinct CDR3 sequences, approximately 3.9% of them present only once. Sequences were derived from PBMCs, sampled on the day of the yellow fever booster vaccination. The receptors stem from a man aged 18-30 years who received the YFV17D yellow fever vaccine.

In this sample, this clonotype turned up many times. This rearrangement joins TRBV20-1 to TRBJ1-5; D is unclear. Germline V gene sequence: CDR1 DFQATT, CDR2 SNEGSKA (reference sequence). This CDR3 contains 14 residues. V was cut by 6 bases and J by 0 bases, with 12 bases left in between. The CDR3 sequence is CSAKGGVSNQPQHF. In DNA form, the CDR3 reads TGCAGTGCGAAGGGTGGCGTTAGCAATCAGCCCCAGCATTTT.

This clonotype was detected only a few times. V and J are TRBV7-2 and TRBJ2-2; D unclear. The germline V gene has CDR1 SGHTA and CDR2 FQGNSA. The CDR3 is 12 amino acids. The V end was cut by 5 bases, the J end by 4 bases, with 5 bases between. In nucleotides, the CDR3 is TGTGCCAGCAGCACATTCACCGGGGAGCTGTTTTTT. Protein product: CASSTFTGELFF.

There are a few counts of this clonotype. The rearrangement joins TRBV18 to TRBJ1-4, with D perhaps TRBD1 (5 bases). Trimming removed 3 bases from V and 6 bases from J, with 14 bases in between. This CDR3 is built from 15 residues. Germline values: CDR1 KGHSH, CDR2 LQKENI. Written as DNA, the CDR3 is TGTGCCAGCTCACCGTACTCGGGGGAGGATGAAAAACTGTTTTTT. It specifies CASSPYSGEDEKLFF.

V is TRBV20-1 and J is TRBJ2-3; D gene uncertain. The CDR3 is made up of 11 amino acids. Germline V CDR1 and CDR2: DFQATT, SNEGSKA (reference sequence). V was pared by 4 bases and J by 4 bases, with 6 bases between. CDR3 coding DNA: TGCAGTGCTAAGCTTGCAGATACGCAGTATTTT. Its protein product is CSAKLADTQYF.

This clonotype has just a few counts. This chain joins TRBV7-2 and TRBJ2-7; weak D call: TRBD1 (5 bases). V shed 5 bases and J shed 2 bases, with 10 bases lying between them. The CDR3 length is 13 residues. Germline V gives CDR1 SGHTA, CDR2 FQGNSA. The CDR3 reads CASSALQAYEQYF. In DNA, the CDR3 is TGTGCCAGCAGCGCGTTACAGGCCTACGAGCAGTACTTC.

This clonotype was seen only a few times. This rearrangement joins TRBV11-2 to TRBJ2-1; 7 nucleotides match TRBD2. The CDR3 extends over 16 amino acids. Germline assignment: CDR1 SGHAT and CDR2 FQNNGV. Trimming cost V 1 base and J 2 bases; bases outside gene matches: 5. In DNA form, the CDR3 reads TGTGCCAGCAGCTTAGCCCCAGCGGGGCCCTACAATGAGCAGTTCTTC. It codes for CASSLAPAGPYNEQFF. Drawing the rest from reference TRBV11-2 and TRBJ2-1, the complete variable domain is EAGVAQSPRYKIIEKRQSVAFWCNPISGHATLYWYQQILGQGPKLLIQFQNNGVVDDSQLPKDRFSAERLKGVDSTLKIQPAKLEDSAVYLCASSLAPAGPYNEQFFGPGTRLTVL.

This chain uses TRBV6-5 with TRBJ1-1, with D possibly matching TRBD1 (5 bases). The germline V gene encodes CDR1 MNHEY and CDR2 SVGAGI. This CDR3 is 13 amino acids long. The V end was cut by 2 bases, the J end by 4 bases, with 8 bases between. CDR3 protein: CASSYPGTTEAFF. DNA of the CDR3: TGTGCCAGCAGTTACCCGGGGACCACTGAAGCTTTCTTT.

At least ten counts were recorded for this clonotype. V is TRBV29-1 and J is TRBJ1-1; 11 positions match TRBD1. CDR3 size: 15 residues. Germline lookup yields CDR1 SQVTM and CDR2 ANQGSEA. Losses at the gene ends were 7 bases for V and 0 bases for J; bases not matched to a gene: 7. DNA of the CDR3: TGCAGCGGGACAGGGGGCTGGGGTATGAACACTGAAGCTTTCTTT. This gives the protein CSGTGGWGMNTEAFF.

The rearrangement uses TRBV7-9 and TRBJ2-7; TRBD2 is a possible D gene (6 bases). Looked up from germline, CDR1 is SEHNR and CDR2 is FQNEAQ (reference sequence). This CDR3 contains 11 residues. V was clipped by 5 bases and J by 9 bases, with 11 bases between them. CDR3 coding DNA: TGTGCCAGCAGCAGGGACTTAGGGCAGTACTTC. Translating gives CASSRDLGQYF.

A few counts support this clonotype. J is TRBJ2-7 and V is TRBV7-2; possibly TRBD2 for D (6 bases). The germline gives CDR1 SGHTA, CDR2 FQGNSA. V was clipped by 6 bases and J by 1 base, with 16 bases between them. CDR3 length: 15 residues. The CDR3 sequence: CASRLRLADSYEQYF. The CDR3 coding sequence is TGTGCCAGCAGATTGAGATTAGCGGATTCCTACGAGCAGTACTTC.

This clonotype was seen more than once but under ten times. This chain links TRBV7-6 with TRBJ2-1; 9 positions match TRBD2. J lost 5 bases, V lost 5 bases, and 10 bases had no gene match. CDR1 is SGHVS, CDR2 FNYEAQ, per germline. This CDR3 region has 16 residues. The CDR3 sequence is CASSQLPSGANNEQFF. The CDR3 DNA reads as TGTGCCAGCAGCCAACTCCCTAGCGGGGCTAACAATGAGCAGTTCTTC.

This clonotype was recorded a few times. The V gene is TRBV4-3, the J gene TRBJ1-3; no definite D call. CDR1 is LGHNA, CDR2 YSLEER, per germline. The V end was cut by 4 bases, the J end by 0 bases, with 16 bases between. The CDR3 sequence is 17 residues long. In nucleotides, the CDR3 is TGCGCCAGCAGCCTCAAGAGACGTACAGTCTCTGGAAACACCATATATTTT. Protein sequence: CASSLKRRTVSGNTIYF.

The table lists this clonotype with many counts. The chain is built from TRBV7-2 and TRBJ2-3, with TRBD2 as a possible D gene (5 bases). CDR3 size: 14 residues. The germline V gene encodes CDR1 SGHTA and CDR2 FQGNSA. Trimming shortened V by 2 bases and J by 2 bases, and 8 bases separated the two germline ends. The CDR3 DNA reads TGTGCCAGCAGCTTAAGGAGGTACACAGATACGCAGTATTTT. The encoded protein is CASSLRRYTDTQYF.

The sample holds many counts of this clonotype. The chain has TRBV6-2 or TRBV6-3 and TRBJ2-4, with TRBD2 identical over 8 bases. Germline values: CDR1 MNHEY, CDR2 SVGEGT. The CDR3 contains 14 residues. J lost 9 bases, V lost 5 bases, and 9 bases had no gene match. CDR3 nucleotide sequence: TGTGCCAGCAGTCCGGGACTAGATGAGAGCATTCAGTACTTC. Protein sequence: CASSPGLDESIQYF.

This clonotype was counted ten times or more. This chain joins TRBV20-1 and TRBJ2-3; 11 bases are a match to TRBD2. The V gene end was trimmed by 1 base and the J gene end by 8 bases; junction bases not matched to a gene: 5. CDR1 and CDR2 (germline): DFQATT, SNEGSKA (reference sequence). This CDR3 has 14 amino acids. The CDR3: CSARGLAGWGTQYF. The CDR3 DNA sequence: TGCAGTGCTAGAGGACTAGCGGGGTGGGGTACGCAGTATTTT.

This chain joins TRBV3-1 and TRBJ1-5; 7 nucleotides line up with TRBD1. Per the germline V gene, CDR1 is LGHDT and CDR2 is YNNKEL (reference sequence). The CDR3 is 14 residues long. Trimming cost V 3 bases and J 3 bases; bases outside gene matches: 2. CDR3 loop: CASSQGQYNQPQHF. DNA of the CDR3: TGTGCCAGCAGCCAGGGACAGTACAATCAGCCCCAGCATTTT.

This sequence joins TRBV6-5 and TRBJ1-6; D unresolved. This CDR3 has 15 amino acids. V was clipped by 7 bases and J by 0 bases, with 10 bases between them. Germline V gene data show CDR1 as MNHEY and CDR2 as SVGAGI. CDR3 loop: CASTTVSSYNSPLHF. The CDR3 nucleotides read TGTGCCAGCACCACGGTTAGCTCCTATAATTCACCCCTCCACTTT.

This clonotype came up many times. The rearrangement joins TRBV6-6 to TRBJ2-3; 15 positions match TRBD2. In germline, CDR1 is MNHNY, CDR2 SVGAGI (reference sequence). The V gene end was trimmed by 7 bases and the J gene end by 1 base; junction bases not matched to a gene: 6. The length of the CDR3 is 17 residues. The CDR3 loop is CASTRTSGGAGTDTQYF. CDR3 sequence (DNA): TGTGCCAGCACCAGGACTAGCGGGGGGGCCGGCACAGATACGCAGTATTTT.

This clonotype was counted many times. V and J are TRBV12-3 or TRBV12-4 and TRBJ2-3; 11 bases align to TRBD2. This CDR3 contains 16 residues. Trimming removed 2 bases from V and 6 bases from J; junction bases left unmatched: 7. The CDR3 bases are TGTGCCAGCAGTTTAAGGCTAGCGGGGGGTGGGGATACGCAGTATTTT. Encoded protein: CASSLRLAGGGDTQYF.

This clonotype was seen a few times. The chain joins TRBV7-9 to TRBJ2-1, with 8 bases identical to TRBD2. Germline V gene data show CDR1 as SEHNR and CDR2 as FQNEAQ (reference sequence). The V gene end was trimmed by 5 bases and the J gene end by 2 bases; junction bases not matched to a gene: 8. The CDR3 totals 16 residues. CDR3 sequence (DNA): TGTGCCAGCAGCCCTTCGCGGGGGGTTACCTACAATGAGCAGTTCTTC. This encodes CASSPSRGVTYNEQFF.

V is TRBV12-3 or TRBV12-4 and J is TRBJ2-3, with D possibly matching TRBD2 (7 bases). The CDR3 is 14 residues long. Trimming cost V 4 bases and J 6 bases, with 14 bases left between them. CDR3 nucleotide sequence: TGTGCCAGCAGTTCCTCTACGGGGGGCGATACGCAGTATTTT. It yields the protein CASSSSTGGDTQYF.

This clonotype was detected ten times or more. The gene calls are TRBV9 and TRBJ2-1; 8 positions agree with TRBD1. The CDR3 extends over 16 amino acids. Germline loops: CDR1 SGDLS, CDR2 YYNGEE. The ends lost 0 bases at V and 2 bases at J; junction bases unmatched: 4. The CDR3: CASSVDPGQAYNEQFF. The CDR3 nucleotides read TGTGCCAGCAGCGTAGACCCGGGACAGGCCTACAATGAGCAGTTCTTC. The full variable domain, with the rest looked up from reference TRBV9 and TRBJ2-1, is DSGVTQTPKHLITATGQRVTLRCSPRSGDLSVYWYQQSLDQGLQFLIQYYNGEERAKGNILERFSAQQFPDLHSELNLSSLELGDSALYFCASSVDPGQAYNEQFFGPGTRLTVL.

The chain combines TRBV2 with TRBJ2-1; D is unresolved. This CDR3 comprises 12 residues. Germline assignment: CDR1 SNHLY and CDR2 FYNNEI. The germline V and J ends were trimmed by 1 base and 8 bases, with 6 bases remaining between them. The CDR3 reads CASSEGIYEQFF. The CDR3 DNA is TGTGCCAGCAGTGAAGGCATCTATGAGCAGTTCTTC.

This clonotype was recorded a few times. CDR3 coding DNA: TGTGCCAGCAGCTTAAACCAGGAGGGTAACACCATATATTTT. Its protein product is CASSLNQEGNTIYF. The V gene is TRBV7-2, the J gene TRBJ1-3, with unresolved D. This CDR3 is built from 14 residues. Germline loops: CDR1 SGHTA, CDR2 FQGNSA. Trimming pared 2 bases from V and 7 bases from J, leaving 12 bases between.

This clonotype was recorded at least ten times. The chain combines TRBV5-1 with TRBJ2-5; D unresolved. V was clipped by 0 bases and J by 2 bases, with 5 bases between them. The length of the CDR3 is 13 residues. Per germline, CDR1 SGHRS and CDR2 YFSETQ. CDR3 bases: TGCGCCAGCAGCTTGGTTTTTCAAGAGACCCAGTACTTC. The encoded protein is CASSLVFQETQYF.

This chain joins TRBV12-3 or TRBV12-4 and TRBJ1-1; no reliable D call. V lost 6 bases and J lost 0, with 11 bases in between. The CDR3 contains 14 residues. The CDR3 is CASSPVQVNTEAFF. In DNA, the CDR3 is TGTGCCAGCAGCCCCGTGCAGGTGAACACTGAAGCTTTCTTT.

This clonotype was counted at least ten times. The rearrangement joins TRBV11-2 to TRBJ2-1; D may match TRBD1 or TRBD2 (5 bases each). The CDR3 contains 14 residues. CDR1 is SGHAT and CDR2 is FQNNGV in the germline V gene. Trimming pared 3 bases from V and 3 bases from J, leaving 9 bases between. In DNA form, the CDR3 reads TGTGCCAGCAGCTTTGTGGGGGACTACAATGAGCAGTTCTTC. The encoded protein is CASSFVGDYNEQFF.

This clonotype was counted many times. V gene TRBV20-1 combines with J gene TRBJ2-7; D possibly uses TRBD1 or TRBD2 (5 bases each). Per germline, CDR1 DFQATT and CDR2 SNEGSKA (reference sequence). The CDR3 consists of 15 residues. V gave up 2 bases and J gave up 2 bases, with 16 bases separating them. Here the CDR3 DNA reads TGCAGTGCTAGATCCGGGACCTATTTTCCCTACGAGCAGTACTTC. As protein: CSARSGTYFPYEQYF.

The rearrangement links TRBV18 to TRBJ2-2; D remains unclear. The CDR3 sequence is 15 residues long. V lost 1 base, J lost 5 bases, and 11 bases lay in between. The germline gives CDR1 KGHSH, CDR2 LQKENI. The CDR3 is CASSPHLELTGELFF. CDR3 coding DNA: TGTGCCAGCTCACCACATTTGGAGCTTACCGGGGAGCTGTTTTTT.

CDR3 in amino acids: CASSFEGNTIYF. In DNA form, the CDR3 reads TGTGCCAGCAGTTTCGAGGGAAACACCATATATTTT. The chain carries TRBV12-3 or TRBV12-4 and TRBJ1-3; D gene uncertain. V shed 3 bases and J shed 4 bases, with 4 bases lying between them. The CDR3 runs to 12 residues.

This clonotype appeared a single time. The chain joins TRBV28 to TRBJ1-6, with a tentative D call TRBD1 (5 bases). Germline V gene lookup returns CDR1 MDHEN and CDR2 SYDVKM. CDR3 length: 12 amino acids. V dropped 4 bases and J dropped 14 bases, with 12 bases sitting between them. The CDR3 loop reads CASSSGRASLHF. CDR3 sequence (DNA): TGTGCCAGCAGTTCGGGGCGGGCTTCCCTCCACTTT. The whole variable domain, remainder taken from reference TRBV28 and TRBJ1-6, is DVKVTQSSRYLVKRTGEKVFLECVQDMDHENMFWYRQDPGLGLRLIYFSYDVKMKEKGDIPEGYSVSREKKERFSLILESASTNQTSMYLCASSSGRASLHFGNGTRLTVT.

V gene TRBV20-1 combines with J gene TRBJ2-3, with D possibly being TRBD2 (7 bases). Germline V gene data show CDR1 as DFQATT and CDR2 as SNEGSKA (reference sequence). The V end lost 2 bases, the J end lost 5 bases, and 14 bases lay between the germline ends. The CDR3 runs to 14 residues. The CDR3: CSARLGGGIDTQYF. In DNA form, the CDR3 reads TGCAGTGCTAGATTGGGGGGGGGCATAGATACGCAGTATTTT.